The 3 T cell receptor beta chains in this list originate from one sample, sequenced in a study of shared clonotypes between healthy human individuals. Sequencing was performed with immunoSEQ multiplex PCR; in TCRdb, only in-frame clones are kept and a portion is missing. Of around 1,900,000 clones listed, about 94% are singletons. Positive CCR7 selection of CD45RO-negative cells yielded the naive CD8 cells, and terminally differentiated effector memory CD45RA+ cells were excluded. Sequenced input: naive CD8+ T cells from PBMCs. The source of these receptors is a young man in good health. Some clones in this sample may be carry-over from other donors' samples.

The rearrangement joins TRBV28 to TRBJ1-1, with a possible D match to TRBD1 (5 bases). V was pared by 6 bases and J by 6 bases, with 14 bases between. The CDR3 is made up of 13 amino acids. CDR1 is MDHEN, CDR2 SYDVKM, per germline. This CDR3 reads CASRGVGGAEAFF. CDR3 coding DNA: TGTGCCAGCAGAGGGGTTGGGGGGGCTGAAGCTTTCTTT.

This chain joins TRBV6-1 and TRBJ2-2; 10 bases map to TRBD1. The CDR3 extends over 12 amino acids. The trim removed 11 bases at V and 3 bases at J, leaving 0 bases unmatched. Germline CDR1 reads MNHNS; CDR2 reads SASEGT. The CDR3 reads CAGTGDTGELFF. The DNA for the CDR3 is TGTGCCGGGACAGGGGACACCGGGGAGCTGTTTTTT.

The chain is built from TRBV6-5 and TRBJ2-7, with D tentatively TRBD1 or TRBD2 (5 bases each). Trimming removed 2 bases at V and 7 bases at J, with 15 bases between. The CDR3 has 14 amino acids. Germline-derived CDR1 and CDR2 are MNHEY and SVGAGI. CDR3 region: CASSYPGRASEQYF. In nucleotides, the CDR3 is TGTGCCAGCAGTTACCCGGGGCGGGCTAGTGAGCAGTACTTC.